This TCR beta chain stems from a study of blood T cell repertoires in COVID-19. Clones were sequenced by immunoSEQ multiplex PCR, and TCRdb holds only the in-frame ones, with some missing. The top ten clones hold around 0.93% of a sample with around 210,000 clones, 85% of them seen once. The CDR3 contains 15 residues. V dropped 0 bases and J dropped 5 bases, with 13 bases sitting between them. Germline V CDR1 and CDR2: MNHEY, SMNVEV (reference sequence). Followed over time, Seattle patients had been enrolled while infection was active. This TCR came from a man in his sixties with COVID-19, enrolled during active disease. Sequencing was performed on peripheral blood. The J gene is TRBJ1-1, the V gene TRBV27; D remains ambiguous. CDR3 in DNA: TGTGCCAGCAGTTTATCCGAGGTTGCGGGAACTGAAGCTTTCTTT. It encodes CASSLSEVAGTEAFF.